One sample yielded the 24 T cell receptor beta chains listed below, sequenced in a study of T cells expressing NK-cell markers. One entry per CDR3 protein, without DNA, is what TCRdb gives after re-calling the 5' RACE reads. This sample contains more than 400,000 distinct CDR3 sequences. Sequenced sample: blood T cells: a sorted CD56 or NKG2C T cell subset, CD4+ or CD8+ T cells, or bulk PBMC T cells (not recorded which). The receptors were gathered from a woman aged 18 to 75 in good health.

The chain carries TRBV2 and TRBJ2-3; no DNA is available, so the TRBD1 call from TCRdb remains unchecked. The CDR3 is 16 residues long. Germline V lookup: CDR1 SNHLY, CDR2 FYNNEI. CDR3: CASKGGGELRTDTQYF.

This chain uses TRBV20-1 with TRBJ2-5. Germline-derived CDR1 and CDR2 are DFQATT and SNEGSKA (reference sequence). This CDR3 region has 11 residues. The CDR3 loop reads CSAPTGETQYF.

The chain joins TRBV7-2 to TRBJ1-6. The CDR3 extends over 15 amino acids. Germline V gives CDR1 SGHTA, CDR2 FQGNSA. CDR3 sequence: CASSLGARNNSPLHF.

The rearrangement joins TRBV20-1 to TRBJ2-7; lacking DNA, the TRBD1 call made by TCRdb goes unchecked. This CDR3 is built from 14 residues. CDR1 DFQATT and CDR2 SNEGSKA come from the germline V gene (reference sequence). The CDR3 region is CSADRQGATYEQYF.

The chain joins TRBV11-2 to TRBJ2-3; TCRdb returns TRBD1, unconfirmable since there is no DNA. CDR3 length: 15 residues. Germline V CDR1 and CDR2: SGHAT, FQNNGV. The CDR3 sequence: CASSSGHYSTDTQYF.

This chain connects TRBV11-2 to TRBJ2-1. The CDR3 has 15 residues. Germline CDR1 is SGHAT and CDR2 is FQNNGV. The CDR3 loop reads CASSLGQHPSDEQFF.

The V gene is TRBV6-1, the J gene TRBJ2-3; the TCRdb call, TRBD2, lacks DNA for checking. The germline gives CDR1 MNHNS, CDR2 SASEGT. This CDR3 has 15 residues. The CDR3 loop reads CASSQLAAGTDTQYF.

The chain has TRBV19 and TRBJ1-1; the D gene TCRdb calls, TRBD1, cannot be checked with no DNA. The CDR3 totals 15 residues. Germline CDR1 reads LNHDA; CDR2 reads SQIVND (reference sequence). This CDR3 is CASGGTGTGETEAFF.

The V and J genes are TRBV19 and TRBJ2-3; the D call from TCRdb, TRBD2, cannot be confirmed without DNA. The CDR3 extends over 15 amino acids. CDR1 is LNHDA, CDR2 SQIVND, per germline (reference sequence). This chain's CDR3 is CASRSASGATDTQYF.

The chain is built from TRBV4-3 and TRBJ1-1. This CDR3 comprises 14 residues. Germline CDR1 LGHNA, CDR2 YSLEER. The CDR3 sequence: CASSQVTENTEAFF.

The chain is built from TRBV7-2 and TRBJ1-2. The germline CDR1 and CDR2 sequences are SGHTA and FQGNSA. The length of the CDR3 is 14 residues. The CDR3 spells CASSLAPSNYGYTF.

The chain links TRBV9 to TRBJ2-1; no DNA is available, so the TRBD2 call from TCRdb remains unchecked. Germline CDR1 and CDR2: SGDLS and YYNGEE. This CDR3 is 15 amino acids long. CDR3 amino acids: CASSFGLAATNEQFF. Variable domain in full (rest from reference TRBV9 and TRBJ2-1): DSGVTQTPKHLITATGQRVTLRCSPRSGDLSVYWYQQSLDQGLQFLIQYYNGEERAKGNILERFSAQQFPDLHSELNLSSLELGDSALYFCASSFGLAATNEQFFGPGTRLTVL.

The chain joins TRBV27 to TRBJ1-5; the D call of TRBD1 rests on TCRdb alone, since no DNA is present to check it. Germline CDR1 is MNHEY and CDR2 is SMNVEV (reference sequence). The CDR3 runs to 14 residues. Here the CDR3 reads CASRSGGTSQPQHF.

CDR3 sequence reads: CSARAELGQETQYF. The chain couples TRBV20-1 to TRBJ2-5; the TCRdb D gene call, TRBD1, has no DNA to confirm it. From germline, CDR1 is DFQATT and CDR2 SNEGSKA (reference sequence). The CDR3 covers 14 residues.

V is TRBV12-3 or TRBV12-4 and J is TRBJ1-1; there is no DNA to check the TCRdb D call of TRBD1. CDR3 length: 15 residues. The CDR3 reads CASSRDSRVNTEAFF.

V usage is TRBV7-9 and J usage is TRBJ1-5; checking the TCRdb D call of TRBD1 is not possible without DNA. CDR1 and CDR2 from the germline V gene are SEHNR and FQNEAQ (reference sequence). This CDR3 contains 16 residues. The CDR3: CASSTDRDLLGQPQHF.

The gene calls are TRBV6-1 and TRBJ2-5; there is no DNA to check the TCRdb D call of TRBD2. The CDR3 consists of 14 residues. Germline CDR1 is MNHNS and CDR2 is SASEGT. The CDR3 loop is CASRRTGPQETQYF.

V and J are TRBV28 and TRBJ1-4; the D call of TRBD1 rests on TCRdb alone, since no DNA is present to check it. CDR1 and CDR2 from the germline V gene are MDHEN and SYDVKM. The CDR3 is made up of 16 amino acids. CDR3 in amino acids: CASSNPGTGKDEKLFF.

This chain joins TRBV29-1 and TRBJ2-7. Germline-derived CDR1 and CDR2 are SQVTM and ANQGSEA. The CDR3 is made up of 12 amino acids. The CDR3 here is CSALLPRFEQYF.

The chain recombines TRBV28 with TRBJ1-3; TCRdb picks TRBD1, but there is no DNA to check that call. The germline gives CDR1 MDHEN, CDR2 SYDVKM. The CDR3 consists of 16 residues. This chain's CDR3 is CASSLWVQGGGNTIYF.

This sequence joins TRBV28 and TRBJ1-1. Per the germline V gene, CDR1 is MDHEN and CDR2 is SYDVKM. The CDR3 runs to 15 residues. CDR3 protein: CASSPRVLIGAEAFF. Combining the CDR3 with reference TRBV28 and TRBJ1-1 gives the whole variable domain DVKVTQSSRYLVKRTGEKVFLECVQDMDHENMFWYRQDPGLGLRLIYFSYDVKMKEKGDIPEGYSVSREKKERFSLILESASTNQTSMYLCASSPRVLIGAEAFFGQGTRLTVV.

The chain uses TRBV7-2 and TRBJ2-5. Germline-derived CDR1 and CDR2 are SGHTA and FQGNSA. This CDR3 has 13 residues. The CDR3 loop reads CASSLDALGTQYF.

The V and J genes are TRBV12-3 or TRBV12-4 and TRBJ2-2. CDR3 length: 13 amino acids. The CDR3 protein is CASRPHETGELFF.

The V call is TRBV12-3 or TRBV12-4, the J call TRBJ1-2. The CDR3 sequence is 14 residues long. The CDR3 is CASTFGTAGSLYTF.